This TCR beta chain was identified in a study of cytomegalovirus exposure and HLA in healthy donors. Germline V CDR1 and CDR2: MNHNY, SVGAGI (reference sequence). The CDR3 is 15 residues long. V was shortened by 2 bases and J by 2 bases, with 12 bases between the two germline ends. Use of 60 Vbeta and 13 Jbeta primers characterized the PCR. The assay was immunoSEQ multiplex PCR, and TCRdb's table has in-frame clones only and misses some. The sample has some 74,000 clones; over 50% are singletons. The sequence was collected from a man aged 35 to 55 in good health and CMV-seropositive. Sequencing used PBMCs. This chain joins TRBV6-6 and TRBJ1-2; D is perhaps TRBD1 (5 bases). Written as DNA, the CDR3 is TGTGCCAGCAGTTACAATCCAGGGATCAACTATGGCTACACCTTC. This translates into CASSYNPGINYGYTF.